These 10 T cell receptor beta chains were all obtained from the same sample, sequenced in a study of shared clonotypes between healthy human individuals. CD45RO negativity and positive selection for CCR7 defined naive CD8 cells, a population that excluded terminally differentiated effector memory CD45RA+ cells. Repertoires were generated with immunoSEQ multiplex PCR, while TCRdb's copy carries only in-frame clones and drops some. The table shows about 2 million clones, with about 94% occurring only once. The sample taken for sequencing was naive CD8+ T cells sorted from blood. These receptors were collected from a man aged 18-30 years in good health.

The chain has TRBV2 and TRBJ2-3; no clear D. With 6 bases removed from V and 0 bases from J, the gap between germline ends came to 16 bases. Germline V lookup: CDR1 SNHLY, CDR2 FYNNEI. The CDR3 is 16 amino acids. Written as DNA, the CDR3 is TGTGCCAGCAGCCCCTTAGTGGCTTCTAGCACAGATACGCAGTATTTT. Encoded protein: CASSPLVASSTDTQYF.

The J gene is TRBJ2-7, the V gene TRBV19, with D perhaps TRBD1 or TRBD2 (6 bases each). V was pared by 5 bases and J by 2 bases, with 10 bases between. The CDR3 runs to 13 residues. Germline lookup yields CDR1 LNHDA and CDR2 SQIVND (reference sequence). DNA for the CDR3: TGTGCCAGTAGTGGGGGGCAAACCTACGAGCAGTACTTC. It yields the protein CASSGGQTYEQYF.

This chain links TRBV6-5 with TRBJ1-1, with D possibly TRBD1 on 6 matching bases. Germline-derived CDR1 and CDR2 are MNHEY and SVGAGI. This CDR3 has 14 residues. The ends were cut back, 4 bases at V and 5 bases at J, with 14 bases in the middle. Here the CDR3 reads CASSSAGVGTEAFF. Written as DNA, the CDR3 is TGTGCCAGCAGTTCCGCAGGGGTGGGGACTGAAGCTTTCTTT.

About this clone itself: Within the sample, other DNA sequences also encode this same CDR3. The J gene is TRBJ2-7, the V gene TRBV6-1; a possible D gene is TRBD2 (5 bases). The CDR3 is made up of 13 amino acids. V gave up 5 bases and J gave up 2 bases, with 10 bases separating them. CDR1 MNHNS and CDR2 SASEGT come from the germline V gene. The CDR3, as DNA: TGTGCCAGCAGTCCGCGGGCTGCCTACGAGCAGTACTTC. It encodes CASSPRAAYEQYF.

This chain uses TRBV7-9 with TRBJ1-1; D not resolved. The CDR3 is made up of 13 amino acids. Trimming pared 2 bases from V and 11 bases from J, leaving 15 bases between. The germline CDR1 and CDR2 sequences are SEHNR and FQNEAQ (reference sequence). The CDR3 DNA reads as TGTGCCAGCAGCTTACCAGTAGATCCGGCCGCTTTCTTT. Its translation is CASSLPVDPAAFF. The full variable domain, completed using reference TRBV7-9 and TRBJ1-1, is DTGVSQNPRHKITKRGQNVTFRCDPISEHNRLYWYRQTLGQGPEFLTYFQNEAQLEKSRLLSDRFSAERPKGSFSTLEIQRTEQGDSAMYLCASSLPVDPAAFFGQGTRLTVV.

This clone has more than one count but fewer than ten. The chain links TRBV5-1 to TRBJ1-2; 9 bases map to TRBD1. The CDR3 is made up of 13 amino acids. Germline CDR1 is SGHRS and CDR2 is YFSETQ. V shed 2 bases, J shed 6 bases, and the junction held 2 bases outside the gene matches. CDR3 sequence: CASSLRTGDGYTF. The CDR3 DNA reads TGCGCCAGCAGCTTAAGGACAGGGGATGGCTACACCTTC.

This chain links TRBV6-6 with TRBJ2-7; tentative D call: TRBD2 (5 bases). This CDR3 has 15 residues. Germline CDR1 reads MNHNY; CDR2 reads SVGAGI (reference sequence). Trimming took 2 bases from V and 2 from J, leaving 13 bases between them. The CDR3 loop is CASSYLSDLAYEQYF. The CDR3 DNA reads TGTGCCAGCAGTTACCTCTCGGACTTAGCCTACGAGCAGTACTTC.

The genes are TRBV18 and TRBJ1-4, with D perhaps TRBD1 (5 bases). The V gene's germline CDR1 is KGHSH and CDR2 LQKENI. Trimming took off 5 bases at V and 7 bases at J, with 17 bases between the two ends. CDR3 length equals 15 residues. Here the CDR3 reads CASSSRTLRGEKLFF. CDR3 bases: TGTGCCAGCTCATCTAGGACTTTAAGGGGTGAAAAACTGTTTTTT.

The V gene is TRBV4-1, the J gene TRBJ2-5; D may match TRBD1 or TRBD2 (7 bases each). The CDR3 length is 16 residues. The V end lost 4 bases, the J end lost 2 bases, and 17 bases lay between the germline ends. The germline gives CDR1 MGHRA, CDR2 YSYEKL. The CDR3 is CASSLEGEGAQETQYF. The CDR3 DNA is TGCGCCAGCAGCCTCGAGGGGGAGGGGGCACAAGAGACCCAGTACTTC.

The genes are TRBV6-5 and TRBJ1-2; perhaps TRBD1 as D (6 bases). The V end lost 2 bases, the J end lost 8 bases, and 12 bases lay between the germline ends. Germline values: CDR1 MNHEY, CDR2 SVGAGI. The CDR3 consists of 13 residues. The CDR3 nucleotides read TGTGCCAGCAGTTACGCGGAGGGGGGCGGCTACACCTTC. It yields the protein CASSYAEGGGYTF.